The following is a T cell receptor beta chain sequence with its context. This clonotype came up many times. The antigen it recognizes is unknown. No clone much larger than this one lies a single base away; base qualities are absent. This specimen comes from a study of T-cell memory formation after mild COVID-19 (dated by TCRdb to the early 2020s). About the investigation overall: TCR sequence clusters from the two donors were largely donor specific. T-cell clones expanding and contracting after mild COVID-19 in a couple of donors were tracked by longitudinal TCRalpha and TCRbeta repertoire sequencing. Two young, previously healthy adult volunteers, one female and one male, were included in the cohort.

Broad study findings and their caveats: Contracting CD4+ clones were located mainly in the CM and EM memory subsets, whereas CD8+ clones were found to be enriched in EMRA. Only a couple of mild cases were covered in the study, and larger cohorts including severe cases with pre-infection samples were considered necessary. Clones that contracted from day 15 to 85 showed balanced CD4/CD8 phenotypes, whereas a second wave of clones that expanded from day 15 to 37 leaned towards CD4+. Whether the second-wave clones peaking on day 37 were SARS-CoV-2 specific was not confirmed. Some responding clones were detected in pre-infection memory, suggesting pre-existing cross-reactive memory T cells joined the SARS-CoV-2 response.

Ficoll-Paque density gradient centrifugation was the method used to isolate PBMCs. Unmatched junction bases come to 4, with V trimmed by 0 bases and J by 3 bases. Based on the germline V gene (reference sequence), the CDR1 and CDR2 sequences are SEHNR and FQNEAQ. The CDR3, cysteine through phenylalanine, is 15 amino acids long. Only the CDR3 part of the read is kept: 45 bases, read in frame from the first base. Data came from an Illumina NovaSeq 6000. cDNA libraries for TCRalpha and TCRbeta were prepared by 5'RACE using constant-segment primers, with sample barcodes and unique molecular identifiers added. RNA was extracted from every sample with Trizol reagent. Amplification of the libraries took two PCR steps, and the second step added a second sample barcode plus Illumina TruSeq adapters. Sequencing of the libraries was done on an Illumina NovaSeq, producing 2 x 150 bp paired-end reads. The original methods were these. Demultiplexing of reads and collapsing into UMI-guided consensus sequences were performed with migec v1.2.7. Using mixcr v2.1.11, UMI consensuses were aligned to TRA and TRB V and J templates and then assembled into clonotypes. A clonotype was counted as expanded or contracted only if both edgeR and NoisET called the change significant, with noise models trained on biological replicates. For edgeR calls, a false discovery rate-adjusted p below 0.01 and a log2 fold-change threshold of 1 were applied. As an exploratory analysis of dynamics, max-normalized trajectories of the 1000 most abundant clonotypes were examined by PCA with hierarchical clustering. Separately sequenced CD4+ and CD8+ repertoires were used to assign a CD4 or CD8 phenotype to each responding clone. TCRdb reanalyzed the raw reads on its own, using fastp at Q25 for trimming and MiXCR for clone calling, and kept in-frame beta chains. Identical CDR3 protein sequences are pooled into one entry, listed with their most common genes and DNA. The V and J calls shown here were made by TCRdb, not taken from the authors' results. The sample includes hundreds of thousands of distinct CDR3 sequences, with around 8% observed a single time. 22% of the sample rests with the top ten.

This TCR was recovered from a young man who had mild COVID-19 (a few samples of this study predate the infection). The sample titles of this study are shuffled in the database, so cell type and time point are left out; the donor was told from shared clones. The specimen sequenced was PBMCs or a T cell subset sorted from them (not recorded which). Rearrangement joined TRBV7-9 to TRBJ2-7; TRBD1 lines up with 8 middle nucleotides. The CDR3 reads CASSLASGTGYEQYF. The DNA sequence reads TGTGCCAGCAGCTTAGCGTCCGGGACAGGCTACGAGCAGTACTTC. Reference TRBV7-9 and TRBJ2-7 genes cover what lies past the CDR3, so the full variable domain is DTGVSQNPRHKITKRGQNVTFRCDPISEHNRLYWYRQTLGQGPEFLTYFQNEAQLEKSRLLSDRFSAERPKGSFSTLEIQRTEQGDSAMYLCASSLASGTGYEQYFGPGTRLTVT.